Listed below are T cell receptor beta chains from one sample, sequenced in a study of technical replicates of blood from four donors. Produced via immunoSEQ multiplex PCR; TCRdb's table is partial and in-frame only. The data show over 50,000 clones, around nine tenths seen once. The sequenced sample consisted of PBMCs. Receptors were obtained from a human donor in good health. Some clones in this sample may be carry-over from other donors' samples. The CDR3 runs from the conserved cysteine through the conserved F or W. D genes are given only for firm matches. Clone size is not always given. Where it is, it says once, few, many or a class for expanded clones.

CDR3: CASSSPGQLSIYEQYF; DNA: TGTGCCAGCAGCTCTCCGGGACAGCTATCTATCTACGAGCAGTACTTC; J: TRBJ2-7; size: .; D: TRBD1; V: TRBV5-4
CDR3: CASSSPPNRPSGYNEQFF; DNA: TGTGCCAGCAGCTCCCCACCCAACCGGCCTAGCGGGTACAATGAGCAGTTCTTC; J: TRBJ2-1; size: .; D: TRBD2; V: TRBV5-4
CDR3: CASRGGGASSGANVLTF; DNA: TGTGCCAGCAGGGGCGGGGGGGCCTCGTCTGGGGCCAACGTCCTGACTTTC; J: TRBJ2-6; size: .; D: TRBD2; V: TRBV11-2
CDR3: CASSLTRLAGKQQFF; DNA: TGTGCCAGCAGCTTGACGAGACTAGCGGGTAAGCAGCAGTTCTTC; J: TRBJ2-1; size: .; D: TRBD2; V: TRBV5-8
CDR3: CASRPGTGNTGELFF; DNA: TGTGCCAGCAGACCCGGGACTGGGAACACCGGGGAGCTGTTTTTT; J: TRBJ2-2; size: .; D: .; V: TRBV6-5
CDR3: CSATDNEKLFF; DNA: TGCAGTGCGACAGATAATGAAAAACTGTTTTTT; J: TRBJ1-4; size: .; D: .; V: TRBV20-1
CDR3: CASSHPTSGGPYNEQFF; DNA: TGCGCCAGCAGCCATCCGACTAGCGGGGGCCCGTACAATGAGCAGTTCTTC; J: TRBJ2-1; size: .; D: TRBD2; V: TRBV4-1
CDR3: CASSLVGSGTHLTDTQYF; DNA: TGTGCCAGCAGCTTGGTGGGTTCTGGGACACACCTCACAGATACGCAGTATTTT; J: TRBJ2-3; size: .; D: .; V: TRBV5-4
CDR3: CASSQESGALNEQFF; DNA: TGTGCCAGCAGCCAAGAGTCAGGGGCTCTCAATGAGCAGTTCTTC; J: TRBJ2-1; size: .; D: .; V: TRBV14
CDR3: CASSLMRETQYF; DNA: TGCGCCAGCAGCTTGATGCGGGAGACCCAGTACTTC; J: TRBJ2-5; size: .; D: .; V: TRBV5-1
CDR3: CACVSGSVSETQYF; DNA: TGTGCCTGTGTAAGCGGGAGTGTCTCGGAGACCCAGTACTTC; J: TRBJ2-5; size: .; D: TRBD2; V: TRBV30
CDR3: CAISRTGRLSYEQYF; DNA: TGTGCCATCAGTCGGACAGGCCGCCTGTCCTACGAGCAGTACTTC; J: TRBJ2-7; size: .; D: TRBD1; V: TRBV10-3
CDR3: CASSEVQRSTDTQYF; DNA: TGTGCCAGCAGTGAAGTCCAGCGGAGCACAGATACGCAGTATTTT; J: TRBJ2-3; size: .; D: .; V: TRBV2
CDR3: CASIDRIDSQREQYF; DNA: TGTGCCAGCATCGATAGGATCGACTCCCAGCGCGAGCAGTACTTC; J: TRBJ2-7; size: .; D: .; V: TRBV7-2
CDR3: CASSSWDRGGYNEQFF; DNA: TGTGCCAGCAGCTCATGGGACAGGGGTGGCTACAATGAGCAGTTCTTC; J: TRBJ2-1; size: .; D: TRBD1; V: TRBV7-3
CDR3: CASSLGDRGRHWAQYF; DNA: TGTGCCAGCAGCTTAGGGGACAGGGGGCGACATTGGGCGCAGTATTTT; J: TRBJ2-3; size: .; D: TRBD1; V: TRBV7-9
CDR3: CASSQDIRDIGNQPQHF; DNA: TGCGCCAGCAGCCAAGACATCCGGGACATCGGCAATCAGCCCCAGCATTTT; J: TRBJ1-5; size: .; D: .; V: TRBV4-1
CDR3: CATSRVGGGETQYF; DNA: TGTGCCACCAGCAGAGTAGGGGGCGGAGAGACCCAGTACTTC; J: TRBJ2-5; size: .; D: TRBD1; V: TRBV15
CDR3: CASSFRRGHGNTIYF; DNA: TGTGCCAGCAGCTTTCGCAGGGGGCATGGAAACACCATATATTTT; J: TRBJ1-3; size: few; D: TRBD1; V: TRBV7-9